Listed below are T cell receptor beta chains from one sample, sequenced in a study of T cells of healthy individuals. Using its own MiXCR run on the 5' RACE reads, TCRdb lists one record per CDR3 protein. This sample carries approximately 52,000 distinct CDR3 sequences, roughly 14% of them seen once, and the ten largest clones take roughly 15%. These receptors were obtained from a human donor in good health. Both conserved end residues are trimmed from each CDR3. The D gene is left open where the match is weak.

>NA|TRBJ2-3|TRBV13
ASSSRTASTDTQY
>TRBD2|TRBJ2-3|TRBV10-3
AIGLAGEVGTDTQY
>TRBD1|TRBJ2-6|TRBV4-3
ASSLRTGGFSGTNVLT
>TRBD1|TRBJ2-2|TRBV7-9
ASSLAGGKIGELF
>NA|TRBJ2-1|TRBV12-3/TRBV12-4
ASSLIPDLLNEQF
>TRBD1|TRBJ2-1|TRBV4-3
ASSQEGQGPYNEQF
>NA|TRBJ1-1|TRBV20-1
SARGSTRTEAF
>TRBD2|TRBJ2-3|TRBV2
ASREGTSGDTQY
>TRBD1|TRBJ2-2|TRBV7-2
ASSPTGTGATGELF
>NA|TRBJ2-4|TRBV6-4
ASSDSGGGLNIQY
>NA|TRBJ2-5|TRBV5-1
ASSLSGSGETQY
>NA|TRBJ2-7|TRBV20-1
SVWTGGSEQY
>TRBD1|TRBJ2-1|TRBV6-2/TRBV6-3
ASSYGGTGGDEQF
>TRBD2|TRBJ2-7|TRBV20-1
SAPLTSAGIYEQY
>NA|TRBJ1-5|TRBV7-2
ASSLAWSSAQPQH
>NA|TRBJ2-7|TRBV3-1
ASSQERSYEQY
>TRBD2|TRBJ2-3|TRBV20-1
SASGVGRVFISADTQY
>NA|TRBJ1-1|TRBV5-6
VSSLGAQTEAF
>TRBD1|TRBJ1-1|TRBV11-2
ASSLSGTGAVEAF
>NA|TRBJ2-5|TRBV5-4
ASSLRVGTQY
>TRBD1|TRBJ1-1|TRBV29-1
SVDSSGGGEAF
>NA|TRBJ1-2|TRBV29-1
SVGGPRTGYT
>NA|TRBJ2-4|TRBV6-5
ATQTGIGIQY
>NA|TRBJ1-3|TRBV7-2
ASSLVQSSGNTIY
>NA|TRBJ2-5|TRBV4-1
ASSQEQIQETQY
>NA|TRBJ1-6|TRBV19
ASRAFQGSYNSPLH